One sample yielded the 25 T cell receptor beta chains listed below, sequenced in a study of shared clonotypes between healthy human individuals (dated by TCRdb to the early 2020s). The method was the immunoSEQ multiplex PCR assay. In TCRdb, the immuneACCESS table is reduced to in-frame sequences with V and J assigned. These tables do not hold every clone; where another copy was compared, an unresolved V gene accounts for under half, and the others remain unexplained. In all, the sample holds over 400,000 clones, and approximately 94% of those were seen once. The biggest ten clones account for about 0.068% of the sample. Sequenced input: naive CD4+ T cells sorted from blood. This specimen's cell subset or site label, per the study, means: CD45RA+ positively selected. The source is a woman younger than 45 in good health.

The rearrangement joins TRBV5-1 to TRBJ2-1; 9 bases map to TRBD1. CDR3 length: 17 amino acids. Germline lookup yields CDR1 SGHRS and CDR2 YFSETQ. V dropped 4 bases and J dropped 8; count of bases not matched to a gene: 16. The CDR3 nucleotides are TGCGCCAGCAGCCTGGACTTCTTGAACAGGGGGCGGGATGAGCAGTTCTTC. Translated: CASSLDFLNRGRDEQFF.

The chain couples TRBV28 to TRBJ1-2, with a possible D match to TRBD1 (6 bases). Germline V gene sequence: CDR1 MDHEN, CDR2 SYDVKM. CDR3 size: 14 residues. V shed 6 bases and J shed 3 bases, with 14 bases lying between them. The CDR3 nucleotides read TGTGCCAGCAGGCTCGAGGGGGGTGACTATGGCTACACCTTC. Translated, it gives CASRLEGGDYGYTF.

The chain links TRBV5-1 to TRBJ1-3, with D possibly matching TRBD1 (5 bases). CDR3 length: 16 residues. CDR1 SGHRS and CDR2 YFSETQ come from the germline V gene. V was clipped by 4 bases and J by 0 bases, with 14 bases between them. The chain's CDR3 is CASSLVSGHSGNTIYF. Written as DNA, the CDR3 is TGCGCCAGCAGCCTAGTGTCAGGGCACTCTGGAAACACCATATATTTT.

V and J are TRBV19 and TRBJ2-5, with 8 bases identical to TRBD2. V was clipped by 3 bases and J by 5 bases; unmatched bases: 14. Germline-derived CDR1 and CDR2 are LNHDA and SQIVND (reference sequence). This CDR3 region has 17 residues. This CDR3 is CASSILPGLESKETQYF. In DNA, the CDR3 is TGTGCCAGTAGTATTTTGCCGGGACTAGAATCGAAGGAGACCCAGTACTTC.

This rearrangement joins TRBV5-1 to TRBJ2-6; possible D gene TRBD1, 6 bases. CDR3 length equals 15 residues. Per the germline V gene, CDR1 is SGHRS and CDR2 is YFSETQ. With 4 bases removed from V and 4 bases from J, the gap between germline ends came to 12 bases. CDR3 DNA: TGCGCCAGCAGCCCGACAGGATCCGGGGCCAACGTCCTGACTTTC. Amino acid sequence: CASSPTGSGANVLTF.

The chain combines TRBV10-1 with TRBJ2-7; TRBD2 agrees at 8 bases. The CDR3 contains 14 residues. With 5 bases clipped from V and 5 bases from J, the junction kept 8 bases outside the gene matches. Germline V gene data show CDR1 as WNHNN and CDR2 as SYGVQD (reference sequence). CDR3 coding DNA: TGCGCCAGCAGTCCGGGACTAGTTGTGCACGAGCAGTACTTC. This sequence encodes CASSPGLVVHEQYF.

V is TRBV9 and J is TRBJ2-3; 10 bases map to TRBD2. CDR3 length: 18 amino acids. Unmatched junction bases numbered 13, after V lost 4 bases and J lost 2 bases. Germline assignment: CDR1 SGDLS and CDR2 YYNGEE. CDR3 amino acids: CASSRRGLAPGDTDTQYF. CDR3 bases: TGTGCCAGCAGCCGACGGGGACTAGCGCCAGGGGACACAGATACGCAGTATTTT. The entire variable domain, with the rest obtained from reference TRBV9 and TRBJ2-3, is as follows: DSGVTQTPKHLITATGQRVTLRCSPRSGDLSVYWYQQSLDQGLQFLIQYYNGEERAKGNILERFSAQQFPDLHSELNLSSLELGDSALYFCASSRRGLAPGDTDTQYFGPGTRLTVL.

The CDR3 sequence: CASSPGQGASLGNTIYF. The CDR3 DNA reads as TGTGCCAGCAGTCCAGGACAGGGGGCAAGTCTCGGAAACACCATATATTTT. The chain uses TRBV27 and TRBJ1-3, with 11 bases that match TRBD1. Trimming cost V 5 bases and J 4 bases; bases outside gene matches: 10. The germline gives CDR1 MNHEY, CDR2 SMNVEV (reference sequence). This CDR3 is 17 amino acids long.

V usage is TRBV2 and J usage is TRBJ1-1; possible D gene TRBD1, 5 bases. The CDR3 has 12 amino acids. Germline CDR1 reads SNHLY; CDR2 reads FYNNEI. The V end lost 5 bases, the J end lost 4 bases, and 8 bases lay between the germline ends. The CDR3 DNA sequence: TGTGCCAGCAGTACTAGGGGCACTGAAGCTTTCTTT. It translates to CASSTRGTEAFF.

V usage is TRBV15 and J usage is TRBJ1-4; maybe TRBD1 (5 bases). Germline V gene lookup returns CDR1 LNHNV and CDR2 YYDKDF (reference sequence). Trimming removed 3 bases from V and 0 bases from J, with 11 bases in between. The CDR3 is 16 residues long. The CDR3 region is CATSRKTAATNEKLFF. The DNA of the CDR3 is TGTGCCACCAGCAGGAAGACAGCTGCAACTAATGAAAAACTGTTTTTT. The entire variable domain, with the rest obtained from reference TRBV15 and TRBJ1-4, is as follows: DAMVIQNPRYQVTQFGKPVTLSCSQTLNHNVMYWYQQKSSQAPKLLFHYYDKDFNNEADTPDNFQSRRPNTSFCFLDIRSPGLGDTAMYLCATSRKTAATNEKLFFGSGTQLSVL.

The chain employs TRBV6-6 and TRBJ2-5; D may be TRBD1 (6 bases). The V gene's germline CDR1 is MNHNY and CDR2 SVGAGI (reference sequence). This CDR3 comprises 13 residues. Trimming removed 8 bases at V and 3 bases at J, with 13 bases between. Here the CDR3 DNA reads TGTGCCAGCTCCAGGGGCAGTAAAGAGACCCAGTACTTC. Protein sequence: CASSRGSKETQYF.

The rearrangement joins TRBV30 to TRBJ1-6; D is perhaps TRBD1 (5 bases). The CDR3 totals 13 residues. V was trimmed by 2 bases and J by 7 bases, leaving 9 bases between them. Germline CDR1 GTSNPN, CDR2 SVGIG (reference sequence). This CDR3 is CAWSTRGNSPLHF. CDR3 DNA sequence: TGTGCCTGGAGTACCCGGGGGAATTCACCCCTCCACTTT. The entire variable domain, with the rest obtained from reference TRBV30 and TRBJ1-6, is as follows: SQTIHQWPATLVQPVGSPLSLECTVEGTSNPNLYWYRQAAGRGLQLLFYSVGIGQISSEVPQNLSASRPQDRQFILSSKKLLLSDSGFYLCAWSTRGNSPLHFGNGTRLTVT.

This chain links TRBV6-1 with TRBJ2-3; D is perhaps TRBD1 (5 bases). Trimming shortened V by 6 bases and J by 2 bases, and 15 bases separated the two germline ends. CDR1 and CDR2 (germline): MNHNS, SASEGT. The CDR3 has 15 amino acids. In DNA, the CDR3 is TGTGCCAGCAGAAAGCAGGGATACGACACAGATACGCAGTATTTT. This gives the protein CASRKQGYDTDTQYF.

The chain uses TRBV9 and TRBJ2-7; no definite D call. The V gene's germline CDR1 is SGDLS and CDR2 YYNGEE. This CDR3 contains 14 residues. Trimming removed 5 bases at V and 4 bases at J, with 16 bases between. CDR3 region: CASSPQTLRYEQYF. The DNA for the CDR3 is TGTGCCAGCAGTCCCCAAACCCTCCGGTACGAGCAGTACTTC. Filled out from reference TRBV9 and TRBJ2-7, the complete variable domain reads DSGVTQTPKHLITATGQRVTLRCSPRSGDLSVYWYQQSLDQGLQFLIQYYNGEERAKGNILERFSAQQFPDLHSELNLSSLELGDSALYFCASSPQTLRYEQYFGPGTRLTVT.

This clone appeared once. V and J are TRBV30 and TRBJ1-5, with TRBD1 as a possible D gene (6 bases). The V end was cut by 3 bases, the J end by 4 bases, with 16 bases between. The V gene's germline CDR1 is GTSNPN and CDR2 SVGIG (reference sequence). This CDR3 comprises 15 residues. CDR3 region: CAWRRGGGSNQPQHF. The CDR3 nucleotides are TGTGCCTGGAGGCGGGGGGGCGGGTCGAATCAGCCCCAGCATTTT.

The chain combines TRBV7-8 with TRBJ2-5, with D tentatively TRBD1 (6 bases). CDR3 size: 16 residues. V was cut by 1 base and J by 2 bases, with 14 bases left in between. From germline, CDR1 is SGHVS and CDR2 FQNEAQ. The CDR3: CASSLVRTAFQETQYF. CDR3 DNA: TGTGCCAGCAGCTTAGTACGGACAGCCTTTCAAGAGACCCAGTACTTC.

The CDR3 spells CAIRTPVQGDGYTF. In DNA form, the CDR3 reads TGTGCCATTAGAACCCCCGTGCAGGGTGATGGCTACACCTTC. This chain uses TRBV10-3 with TRBJ1-2; possible D gene TRBD1, 5 bases. V was pared by 9 bases and J by 6 bases, with 20 bases between. The CDR3 has 14 residues. The germline CDR1 and CDR2 sequences are ENHRY and SYGVKD.

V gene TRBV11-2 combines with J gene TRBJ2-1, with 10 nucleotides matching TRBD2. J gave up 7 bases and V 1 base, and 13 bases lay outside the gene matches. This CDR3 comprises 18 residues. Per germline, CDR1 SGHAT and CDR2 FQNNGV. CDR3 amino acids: CASSLVGGSGRAFNEQFF. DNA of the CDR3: TGTGCCAGCAGCTTAGTCGGGGGGAGCGGGAGGGCCTTTAATGAGCAGTTCTTC.

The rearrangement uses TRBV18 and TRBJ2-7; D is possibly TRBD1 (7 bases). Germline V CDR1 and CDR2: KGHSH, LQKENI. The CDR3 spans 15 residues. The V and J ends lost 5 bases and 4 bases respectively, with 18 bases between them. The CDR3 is CASSARGTVLYEQYF. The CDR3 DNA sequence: TGTGCCAGCTCAGCCCGCGGGACAGTATTATACGAGCAGTACTTC. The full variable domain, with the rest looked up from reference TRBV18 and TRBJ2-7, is NAGVMQNPRHLVRRRGQEARLRCSPMKGHSHVYWYRQLPEEGLKFMVYLQKENIIDESGMPKERFSAEFPKEGPSILRIQQVVRGDSAAYFCASSARGTVLYEQYFGPGTRLTVT.

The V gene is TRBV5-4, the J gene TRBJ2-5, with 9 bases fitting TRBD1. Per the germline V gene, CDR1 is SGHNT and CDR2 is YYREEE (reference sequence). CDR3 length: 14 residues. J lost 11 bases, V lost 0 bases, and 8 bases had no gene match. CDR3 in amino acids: CASSLDNRGREQYF. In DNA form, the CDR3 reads TGTGCCAGCAGCTTGGATAACAGGGGGCGGGAGCAGTACTTC.

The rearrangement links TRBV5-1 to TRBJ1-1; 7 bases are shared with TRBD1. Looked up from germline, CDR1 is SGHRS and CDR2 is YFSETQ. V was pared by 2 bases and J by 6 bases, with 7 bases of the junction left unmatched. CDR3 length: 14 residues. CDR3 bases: TGCGCCAGCAGCTTTTCCAGGGGGGCCGCTGAAGCTTTCTTT. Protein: CASSFSRGAAEAFF.

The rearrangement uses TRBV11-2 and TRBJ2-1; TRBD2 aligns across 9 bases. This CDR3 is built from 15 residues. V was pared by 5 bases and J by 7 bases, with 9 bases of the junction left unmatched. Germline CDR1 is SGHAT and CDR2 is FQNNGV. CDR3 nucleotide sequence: TGTGCCAGCAGCCCATTAGCGGGAGTAAGTAATGAGCAGTTCTTC. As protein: CASSPLAGVSNEQFF. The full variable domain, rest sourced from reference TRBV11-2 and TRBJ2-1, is EAGVAQSPRYKIIEKRQSVAFWCNPISGHATLYWYQQILGQGPKLLIQFQNNGVVDDSQLPKDRFSAERLKGVDSTLKIQPAKLEDSAVYLCASSPLAGVSNEQFFGPGTRLTVL.

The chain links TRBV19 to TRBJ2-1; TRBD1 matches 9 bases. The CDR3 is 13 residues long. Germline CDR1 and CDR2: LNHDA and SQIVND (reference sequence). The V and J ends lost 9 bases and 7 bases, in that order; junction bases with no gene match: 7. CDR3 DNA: TGTGCCAGCCGGGGACAGGGCCGAAATGAGCAGTTCTTC. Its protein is CASRGQGRNEQFF.

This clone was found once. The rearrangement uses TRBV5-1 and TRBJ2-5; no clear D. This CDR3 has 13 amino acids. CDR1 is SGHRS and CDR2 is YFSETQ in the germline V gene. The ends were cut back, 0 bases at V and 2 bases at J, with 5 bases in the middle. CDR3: CASSLVEQETQYF. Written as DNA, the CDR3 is TGCGCCAGCAGCTTGGTTGAACAAGAGACCCAGTACTTC.

CDR3 residues: CASSSDGVLGNEQYF. DNA of the CDR3: TGTGCCAGCAGCTCCGACGGGGTGCTGGGTAACGAGCAGTACTTC. V is TRBV7-9 and J is TRBJ2-7, with D perhaps matching TRBD2 (5 bases). This CDR3 is 15 amino acids long. The germline gives CDR1 SEHNR, CDR2 FQNEAQ (reference sequence). V was trimmed by 4 bases and J by 5 bases, leaving 18 bases between them.